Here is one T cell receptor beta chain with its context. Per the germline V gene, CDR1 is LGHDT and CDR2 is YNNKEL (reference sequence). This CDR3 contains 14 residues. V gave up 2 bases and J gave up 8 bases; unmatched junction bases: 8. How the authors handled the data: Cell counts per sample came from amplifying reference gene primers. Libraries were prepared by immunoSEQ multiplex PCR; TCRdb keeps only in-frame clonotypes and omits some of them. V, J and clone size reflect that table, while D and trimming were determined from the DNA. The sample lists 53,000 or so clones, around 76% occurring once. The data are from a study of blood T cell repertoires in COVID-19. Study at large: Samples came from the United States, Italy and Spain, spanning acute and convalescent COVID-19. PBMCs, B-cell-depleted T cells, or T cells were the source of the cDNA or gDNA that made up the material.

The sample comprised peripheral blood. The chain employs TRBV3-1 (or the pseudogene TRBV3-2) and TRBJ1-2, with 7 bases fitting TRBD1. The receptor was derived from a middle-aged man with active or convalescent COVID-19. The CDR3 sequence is CASSQNRQGGGYTF. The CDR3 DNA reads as TGTGCCAGCAGCCAAAACAGACAGGGAGGAGGCTACACCTTC.